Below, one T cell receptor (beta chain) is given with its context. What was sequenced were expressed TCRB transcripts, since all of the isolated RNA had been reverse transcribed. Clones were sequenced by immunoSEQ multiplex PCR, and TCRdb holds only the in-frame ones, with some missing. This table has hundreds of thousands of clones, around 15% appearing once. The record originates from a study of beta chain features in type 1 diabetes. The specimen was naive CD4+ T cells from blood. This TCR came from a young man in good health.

The CDR3 DNA reads TGCGCCAGCAGCCTACCGTCGCAGGCGGGCGAGCAGTACTTC. Protein: CASSLPSQAGEQYF. The chain couples TRBV5-1 to TRBJ2-7; possible D gene TRBD2, 5 bases. This CDR3 contains 14 residues. The germline CDR1 and CDR2 sequences are SGHRS and YFSETQ. Trimming took off 4 bases at V and 6 bases at J, with 17 bases between the two ends.